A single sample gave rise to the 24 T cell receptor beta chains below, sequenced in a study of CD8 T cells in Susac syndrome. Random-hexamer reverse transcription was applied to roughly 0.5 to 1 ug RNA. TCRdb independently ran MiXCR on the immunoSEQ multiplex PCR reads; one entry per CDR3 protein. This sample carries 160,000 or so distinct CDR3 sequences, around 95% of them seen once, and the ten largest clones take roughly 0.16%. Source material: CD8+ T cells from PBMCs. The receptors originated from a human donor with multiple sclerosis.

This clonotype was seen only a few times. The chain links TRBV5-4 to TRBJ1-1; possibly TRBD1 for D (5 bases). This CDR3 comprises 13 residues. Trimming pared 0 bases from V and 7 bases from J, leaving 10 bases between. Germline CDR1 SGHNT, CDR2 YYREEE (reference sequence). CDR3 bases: TGTGCCAGCAGCTTGGCATGGCAGGGTGAAGCTTTCTTT. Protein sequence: CASSLAWQGEAFF.

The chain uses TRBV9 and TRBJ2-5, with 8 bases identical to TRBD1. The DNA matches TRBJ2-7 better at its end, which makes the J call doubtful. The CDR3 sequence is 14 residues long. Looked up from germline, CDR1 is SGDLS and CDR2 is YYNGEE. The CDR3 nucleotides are TGTGCCAGCAGCCCAAGCCCAGGGGGCAACGAGCAGTACTTC. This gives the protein CASSPSPGGNEQYF.

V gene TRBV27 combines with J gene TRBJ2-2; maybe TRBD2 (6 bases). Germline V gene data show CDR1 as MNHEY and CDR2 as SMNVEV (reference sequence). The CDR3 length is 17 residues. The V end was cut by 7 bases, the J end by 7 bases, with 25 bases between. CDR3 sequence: CASTLSGIGTLYGELFF. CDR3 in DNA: TGTGCCAGCACCTTATCCGGGATTGGGACTCTATACGGGGAGCTGTTTTTT.

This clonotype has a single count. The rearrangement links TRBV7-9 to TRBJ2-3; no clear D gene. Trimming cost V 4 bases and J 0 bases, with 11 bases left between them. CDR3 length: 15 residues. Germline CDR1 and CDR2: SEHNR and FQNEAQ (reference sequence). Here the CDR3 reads CASSWPFLSTDTQYF. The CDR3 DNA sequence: TGTGCCAGCAGCTGGCCCTTCCTTAGCACAGATACGCAGTATTTT. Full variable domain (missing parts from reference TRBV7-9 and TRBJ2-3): DTGVSQNPRHKITKRGQNVTFRCDPISEHNRLYWYRQTLGQGPEFLTYFQNEAQLEKSRLLSDRFSAERPKGSFSTLEIQRTEQGDSAMYLCASSWPFLSTDTQYFGPGTRLTVL.

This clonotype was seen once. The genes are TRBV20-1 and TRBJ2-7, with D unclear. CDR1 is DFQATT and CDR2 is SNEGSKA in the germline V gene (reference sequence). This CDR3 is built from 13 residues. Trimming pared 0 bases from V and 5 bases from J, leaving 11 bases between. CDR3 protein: CSARDRPLDEQYF. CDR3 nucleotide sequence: TGCAGTGCTAGAGACCGCCCCCTCGACGAGCAGTACTTC.

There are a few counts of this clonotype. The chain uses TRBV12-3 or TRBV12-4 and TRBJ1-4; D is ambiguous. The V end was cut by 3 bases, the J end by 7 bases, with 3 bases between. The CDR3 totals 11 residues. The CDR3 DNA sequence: TGTGCCAGCAGTTTGAGTGAAAAACTGTTTTTT. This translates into CASSLSEKLFF.

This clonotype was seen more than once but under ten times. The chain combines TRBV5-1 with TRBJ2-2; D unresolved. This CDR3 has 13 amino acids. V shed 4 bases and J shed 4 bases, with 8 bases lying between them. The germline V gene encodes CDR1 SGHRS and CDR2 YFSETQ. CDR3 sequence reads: CASSPDGTGELFF. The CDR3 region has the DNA TGCGCCAGCAGCCCTGATGGCACCGGGGAGCTGTTTTTT. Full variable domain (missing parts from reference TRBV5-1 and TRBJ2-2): KAGVTQTPRYLIKTRGQQVTLSCSPISGHRSVSWYQQTPGQGLQFLFEYFSETQRNKGNFPGRFSGRQFSNSRSEMNVSTLELGDSALYLCASSPDGTGELFFGEGSRLTVL.

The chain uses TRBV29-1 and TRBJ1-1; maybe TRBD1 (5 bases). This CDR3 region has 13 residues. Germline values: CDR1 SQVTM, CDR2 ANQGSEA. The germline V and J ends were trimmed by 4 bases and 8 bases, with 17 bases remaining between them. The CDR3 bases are TGCAGCGTTGGAGTGGGGCCCCTGGGAGAAGCTTTCTTT. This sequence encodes CSVGVGPLGEAFF.

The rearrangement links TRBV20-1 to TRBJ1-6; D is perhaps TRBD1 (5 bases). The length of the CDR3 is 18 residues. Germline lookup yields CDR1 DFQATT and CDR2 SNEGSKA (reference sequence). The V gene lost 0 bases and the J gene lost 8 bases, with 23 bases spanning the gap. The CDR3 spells CSAREGGFRQGLDSPLHF. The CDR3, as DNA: TGCAGTGCTAGAGAGGGGGGTTTCCGACAAGGGCTGGATTCACCCCTCCACTTT.

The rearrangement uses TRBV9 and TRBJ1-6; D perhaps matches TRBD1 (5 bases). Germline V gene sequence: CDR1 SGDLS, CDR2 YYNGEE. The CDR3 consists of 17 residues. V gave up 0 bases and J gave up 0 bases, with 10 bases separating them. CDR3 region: CASSVDAGSSYNSPLHF. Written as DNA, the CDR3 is TGTGCCAGCAGCGTAGACGCAGGGAGCTCCTATAATTCACCCCTCCACTTT.

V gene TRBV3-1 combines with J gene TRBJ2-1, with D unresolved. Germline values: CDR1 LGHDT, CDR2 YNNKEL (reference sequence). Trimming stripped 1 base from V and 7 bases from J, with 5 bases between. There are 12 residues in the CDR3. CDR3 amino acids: CASSQGRNEQFF. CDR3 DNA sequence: TGTGCCAGCAGCCAAGGGAGAAATGAGCAGTTCTTC.

The CDR3 spells CASSYHREILNTEAFF. The CDR3 nucleotides are TGTGCCAGCAGTTACCACCGGGAGATTCTGAACACTGAAGCTTTCTTT. This sequence joins TRBV6-5 and TRBJ1-1; D gene unclear. The CDR3 extends over 16 amino acids. Trimming took 2 bases from V and 0 from J, leaving 13 bases between them. Germline V gene sequence: CDR1 MNHEY, CDR2 SVGAGI.

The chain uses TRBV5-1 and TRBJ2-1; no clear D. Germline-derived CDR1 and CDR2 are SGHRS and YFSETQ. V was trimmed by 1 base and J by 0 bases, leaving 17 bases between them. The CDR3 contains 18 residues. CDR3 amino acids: CASSLKPADRTSYNEQFF. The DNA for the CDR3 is TGCGCCAGCAGCTTGAAACCGGCGGACCGGACCTCCTACAATGAGCAGTTCTTC.

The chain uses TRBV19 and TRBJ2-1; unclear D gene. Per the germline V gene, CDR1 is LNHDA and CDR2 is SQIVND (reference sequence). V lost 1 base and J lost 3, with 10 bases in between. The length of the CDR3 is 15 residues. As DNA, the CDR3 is TGTGCCAGTAGTATAGTTCCGGTCAACTACAATGAGCAGTTCTTC. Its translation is CASSIVPVNYNEQFF.

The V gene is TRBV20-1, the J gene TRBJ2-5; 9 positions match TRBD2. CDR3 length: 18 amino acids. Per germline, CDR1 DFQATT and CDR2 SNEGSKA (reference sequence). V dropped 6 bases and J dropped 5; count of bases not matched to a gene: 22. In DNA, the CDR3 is TGCAGTGCCCCAGCCGTAGAGATAGCGGGGGCCCTGCGGGAGACCCAGTACTTC. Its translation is CSAPAVEIAGALRETQYF.

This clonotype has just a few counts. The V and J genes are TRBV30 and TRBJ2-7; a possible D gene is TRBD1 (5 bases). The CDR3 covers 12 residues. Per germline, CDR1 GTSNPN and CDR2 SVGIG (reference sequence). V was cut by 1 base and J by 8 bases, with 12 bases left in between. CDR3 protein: CAWSGAGAQQYV. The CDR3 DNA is TGTGCCTGGAGTGGTGCTGGGGCACAGCAGTACGTC.

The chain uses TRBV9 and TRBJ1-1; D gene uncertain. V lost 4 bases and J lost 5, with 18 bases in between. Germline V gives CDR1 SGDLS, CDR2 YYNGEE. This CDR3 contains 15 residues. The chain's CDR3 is CASSPKVGLLTEAFF. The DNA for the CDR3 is TGTGCCAGCAGCCCCAAGGTAGGGCTTCTTACTGAAGCTTTCTTT.

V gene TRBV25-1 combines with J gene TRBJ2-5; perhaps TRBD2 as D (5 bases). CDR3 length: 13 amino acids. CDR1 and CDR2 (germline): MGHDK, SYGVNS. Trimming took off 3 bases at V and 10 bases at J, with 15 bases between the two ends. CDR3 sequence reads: CASSDPRGWDQYF. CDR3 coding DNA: TGTGCCAGCAGTGACCCCCGAGGGTGGGACCAGTACTTC.

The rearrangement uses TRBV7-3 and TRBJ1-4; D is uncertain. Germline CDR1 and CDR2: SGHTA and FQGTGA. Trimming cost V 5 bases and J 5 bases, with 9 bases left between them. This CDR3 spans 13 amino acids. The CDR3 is CASSPRTNEKLFF. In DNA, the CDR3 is TGTGCCAGCAGCCCCCGGACCAATGAAAAACTGTTTTTT.

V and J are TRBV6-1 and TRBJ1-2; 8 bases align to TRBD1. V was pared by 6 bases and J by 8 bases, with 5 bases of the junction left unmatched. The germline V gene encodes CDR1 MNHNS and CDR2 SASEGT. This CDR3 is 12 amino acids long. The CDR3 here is CASRQGAWGYTF. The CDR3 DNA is TGTGCCAGCAGGCAGGGGGCTTGGGGCTACACCTTC.

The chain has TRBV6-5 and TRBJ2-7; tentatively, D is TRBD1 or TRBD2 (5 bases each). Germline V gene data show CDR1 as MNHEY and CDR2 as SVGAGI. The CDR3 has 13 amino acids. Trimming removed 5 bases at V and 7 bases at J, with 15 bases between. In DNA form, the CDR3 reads TGTGCCAGCAGTCCGGGACCCCTGGGGGAGCAGTACGTC. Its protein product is CASSPGPLGEQYV.

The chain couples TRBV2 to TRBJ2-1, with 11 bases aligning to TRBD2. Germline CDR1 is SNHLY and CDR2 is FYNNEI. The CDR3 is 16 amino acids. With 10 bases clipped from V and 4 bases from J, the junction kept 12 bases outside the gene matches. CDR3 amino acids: CAIQPILAGGYNEQFF. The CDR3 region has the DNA TGTGCCATCCAACCCATCCTAGCGGGGGGTTACAATGAGCAGTTCTTC. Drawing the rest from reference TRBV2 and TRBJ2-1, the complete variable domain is EPEVTQTPSHQVTQMGQEVILRCVPISNHLYFYWYRQILGQKVEFLVSFYNNEISEKSEIFDDQFSVERPDGSNFTLKIRSTKLEDSAMYFCAIQPILAGGYNEQFFGPGTRLTVL.

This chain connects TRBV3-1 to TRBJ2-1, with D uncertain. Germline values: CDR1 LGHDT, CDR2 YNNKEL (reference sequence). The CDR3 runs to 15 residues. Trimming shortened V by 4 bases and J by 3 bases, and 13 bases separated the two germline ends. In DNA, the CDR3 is TGTGCCAGCAGCCCTAATAACGAGATCTACAATGAGCAGTTCTTC. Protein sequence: CASSPNNEIYNEQFF.

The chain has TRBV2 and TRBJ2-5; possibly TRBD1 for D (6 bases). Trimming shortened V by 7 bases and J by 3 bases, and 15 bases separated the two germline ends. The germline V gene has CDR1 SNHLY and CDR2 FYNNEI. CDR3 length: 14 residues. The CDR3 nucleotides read TGTGCCAGCAATGGGTTACAGGGTGAAGAGACCCAGTACTTC. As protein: CASNGLQGEETQYF. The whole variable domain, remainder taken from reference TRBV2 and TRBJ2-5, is EPEVTQTPSHQVTQMGQEVILRCVPISNHLYFYWYRQILGQKVEFLVSFYNNEISEKSEIFDDQFSVERPDGSNFTLKIRSTKLEDSAMYFCASNGLQGEETQYFGPGTRLLVL.